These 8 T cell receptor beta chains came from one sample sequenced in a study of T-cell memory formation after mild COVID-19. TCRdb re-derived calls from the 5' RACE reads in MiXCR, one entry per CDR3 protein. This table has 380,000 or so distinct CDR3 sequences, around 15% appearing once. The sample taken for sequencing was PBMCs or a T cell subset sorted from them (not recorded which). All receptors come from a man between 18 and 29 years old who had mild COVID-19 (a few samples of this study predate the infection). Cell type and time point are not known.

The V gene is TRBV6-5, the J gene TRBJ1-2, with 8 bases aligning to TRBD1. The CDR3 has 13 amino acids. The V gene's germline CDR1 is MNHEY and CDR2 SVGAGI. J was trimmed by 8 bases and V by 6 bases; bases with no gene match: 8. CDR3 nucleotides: TGTGCCAGCAGGCCCCAGGGGGCCGGAGGCTACACCTTC. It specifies CASRPQGAGGYTF.

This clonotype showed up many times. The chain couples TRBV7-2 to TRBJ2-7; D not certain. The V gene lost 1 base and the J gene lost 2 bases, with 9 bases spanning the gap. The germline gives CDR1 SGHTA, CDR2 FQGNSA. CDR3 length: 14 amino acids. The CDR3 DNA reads TGTGCCAGCAGCTTAGGGGTCGTTCCCTACGAGCAGTACGTC. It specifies CASSLGVVPYEQYV.

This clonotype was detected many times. The CDR3 DNA follows: TGCGCCAGCAGCTTGGGGAGCGGGAACACCGGGGAGCTGTTTTTT. Its protein is CASSLGSGNTGELFF. The rearrangement uses TRBV5-1 and TRBJ2-2, with D possibly being TRBD2 (5 bases). V shed 0 bases and J shed 1 base, with 7 bases lying between them. The CDR3 is 15 amino acids. The germline gives CDR1 SGHRS, CDR2 YFSETQ.

CDR3 nucleotide sequence: TGTGCCAGCACCCCTAGAACACGTACCGGGGAGCTGTTTTTT. This gives the protein CASTPRTRTGELFF. J is TRBJ2-2 and V is TRBV25-1; D ambiguous. CDR1 is MGHDK, CDR2 SYGVNS, per germline. V lost 7 bases and J lost 5, with 14 bases in between. CDR3 length: 14 residues. Full variable domain (missing parts from reference TRBV25-1 and TRBJ2-2): EADIYQTPRYLVIGTGKKITLECSQTMGHDKMYWYQQDPGMELHLIHYSYGVNSTEKGDLSSESTVSRIRTEHFPLTLESARPSHTSQYLCASTPRTRTGELFFGEGSRLTVL.

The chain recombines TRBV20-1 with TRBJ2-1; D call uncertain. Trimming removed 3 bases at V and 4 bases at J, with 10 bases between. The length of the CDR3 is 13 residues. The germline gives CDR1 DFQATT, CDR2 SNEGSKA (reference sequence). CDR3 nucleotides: TGCAGTGCTAGTTTGGCCGAGTACAATGAGCAGTTCTTC. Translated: CSASLAEYNEQFF.

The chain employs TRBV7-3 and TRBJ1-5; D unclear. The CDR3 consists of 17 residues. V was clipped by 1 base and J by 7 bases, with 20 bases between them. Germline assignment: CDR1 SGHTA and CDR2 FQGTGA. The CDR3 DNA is TGTGCCAGCAGCTTAATCTTTGGAACAGAAGAGCAACAGCCCCAGCATTTT. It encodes CASSLIFGTEEQQPQHF.

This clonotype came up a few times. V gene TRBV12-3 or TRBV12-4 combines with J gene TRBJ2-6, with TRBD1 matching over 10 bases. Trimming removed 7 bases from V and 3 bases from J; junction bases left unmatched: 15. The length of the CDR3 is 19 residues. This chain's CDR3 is CASTRGPGQGSFGANVLTF. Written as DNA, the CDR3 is TGTGCCAGCACCCGAGGGCCGGGACAGGGGTCTTTTGGGGCCAACGTCCTGACTTTC.

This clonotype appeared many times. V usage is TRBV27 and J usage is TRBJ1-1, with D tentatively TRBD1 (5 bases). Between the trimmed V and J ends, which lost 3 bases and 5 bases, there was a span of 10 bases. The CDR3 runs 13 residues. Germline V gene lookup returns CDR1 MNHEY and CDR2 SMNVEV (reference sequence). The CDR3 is CASSFLRGTEAFF. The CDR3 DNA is TGTGCCAGCAGTTTCCTCCGGGGGACTGAAGCTTTCTTT.